These 21 T cell receptor beta chains share one sample of origin, sequenced in a study of control samples from healthy donors and cancer patients. Sequenced by immunoSEQ multiplex PCR; TCRdb stores in-frame clones only, minus some. The sample lists some 100,000 clones, roughly 92% occurring once. The sample comprised blood. These receptors all come from a human donor in good health. The donor label of this sample is uncertain.

The chain employs TRBV10-3 and TRBJ1-3, with 8 bases that match TRBD1. The CDR3 has 16 amino acids. The germline CDR1 and CDR2 sequences are ENHRY and SYGVKD. Trimming took 6 bases from V and 0 from J; bases not matched to a gene: 7. The CDR3 sequence: CAISDGQGVSGNTIYF. The CDR3 nucleotides read TGTGCCATCAGCGACGGACAGGGAGTCTCTGGAAACACCATATATTTT.

The chain couples TRBV6-6 to TRBJ2-3; 9 bases align to TRBD1. V lost 4 bases and J lost 6; bases outside the gene matches: 5. The CDR3 sequence is 14 residues long. Germline CDR1 is MNHNY and CDR2 is SVGAGI (reference sequence). The CDR3 DNA reads as TGTGCCAGCAGTTGGGGACAGGGTGGCGATACGCAGTATTTT. It yields the protein CASSWGQGGDTQYF.

V and J are TRBV11-3 and TRBJ2-3; 8 positions match TRBD2. The ends lost 0 bases at V and 2 bases at J; junction bases unmatched: 4. Looked up from germline, CDR1 is SGHNT and CDR2 is YENEEA. CDR3 length equals 16 residues. The CDR3 DNA sequence: TGTGCCAGCAGCTTAGACGTTAGCGGGGTCACAGATACGCAGTATTTT. Translation: CASSLDVSGVTDTQYF. The variable domain in full, with the rest retrieved from reference TRBV11-3 and TRBJ2-3, is EAGVVQSPRYKIIEKKQPVAFWCNPISGHNTLYWYLQNLGQGPELLIRYENEEAVDDSQLPKDRFSAERLKGVDSTLKIQPAELGDSAVYLCASSLDVSGVTDTQYFGPGTRLTVL.

The chain links TRBV6-5 to TRBJ2-4; D gene unclear. The CDR3 sequence is 15 residues long. Trimming cost V 4 bases and J 0 bases, with 10 bases left between them. Looked up from germline, CDR1 is MNHEY and CDR2 is SVGAGI. The CDR3 sequence: CASSFLPLAKNIQYF. DNA for the CDR3: TGTGCCAGCAGTTTCCTACCGCTAGCCAAAAACATTCAGTACTTC.

V and J are TRBV15 and TRBJ1-4, with D possibly matching TRBD1 (6 bases). Germline values: CDR1 LNHNV, CDR2 YYDKDF (reference sequence). The V gene lost 0 bases and the J gene lost 5 bases, with 19 bases spanning the gap. This CDR3 spans 18 amino acids. The CDR3 is CATSRDRGQWTANEKLFF. The CDR3 DNA sequence: TGTGCCACCAGCAGAGATAGGGGACAATGGACAGCGAATGAAAAACTGTTTTTT.

For the CDR3, the DNA is TGCGCCAGCAGCATAGCCGGGACTAGCGGGGTTGAGACCCAGTACTTC. Translated: CASSIAGTSGVETQYF. This rearrangement joins TRBV5-1 to TRBJ2-5; 13 positions agree with TRBD2. Germline V gene data show CDR1 as SGHRS and CDR2 as YFSETQ. The trim removed 4 bases at V and 5 bases at J, leaving 8 bases unmatched. This CDR3 is 16 amino acids long.

This chain joins TRBV6-6 and TRBJ1-3; tentatively, D is TRBD1 (5 bases). The germline V and J ends were trimmed by 4 bases and 4 bases, with 17 bases remaining between them. Germline V gives CDR1 MNHNY, CDR2 SVGAGI (reference sequence). This CDR3 is built from 16 residues. In DNA, the CDR3 is TGTGCCAGCAGTTCGCAGGGTTTCGCCTCGGGAAACACCATATATTTT. Its protein is CASSSQGFASGNTIYF.

The genes are TRBV7-2 and TRBJ2-5; D is possibly TRBD1 (5 bases). The CDR3 runs 15 residues. V was clipped by 4 bases and J by 6 bases, with 18 bases between them. Germline CDR1 reads SGHTA; CDR2 reads FQGNSA. CDR3 amino acids: CASSSRRQGGQTQYF. The DNA for the CDR3 is TGTGCCAGCAGCTCCAGGCGGCAGGGCGGCCAGACCCAGTACTTC.

V and J are TRBV3-1 (or the pseudogene TRBV3-2) and TRBJ1-1; D is uncertain. CDR1 LGHDT and CDR2 YNNKEL come from the germline V gene (reference sequence). The V end lost 2 bases, the J end lost 6 bases, and 7 bases lay between the germline ends. CDR3 length equals 12 residues. For the CDR3, the DNA is TGTGCCAGCAGCCAAAGAAGAGCTGAAGCTTTCTTT. As protein: CASSQRRAEAFF.

The genes are TRBV18 and TRBJ1-2; D may be TRBD1 (5 bases). With 4 bases removed from V and 4 bases from J, the gap between germline ends came to 10 bases. The CDR3 is made up of 13 amino acids. The V gene's germline CDR1 is KGHSH and CDR2 LQKENI. The CDR3 DNA sequence: TGTGCCAGCTCACAGGGAGACAGCTATGGCTACACCTTC. Its translation is CASSQGDSYGYTF.

The J gene is TRBJ1-5, the V gene TRBV2; D is undetermined. The germline V gene has CDR1 SNHLY and CDR2 FYNNEI. V shed 2 bases and J shed 3 bases, with 8 bases lying between them. This CDR3 spans 14 amino acids. CDR3 bases: TGTGCCAGCAGTGAATCGGGATCCAATCAGCCCCAGCATTTT. The encoded protein is CASSESGSNQPQHF.

This clone was seen more than once but under ten times. This chain uses TRBV7-2 with TRBJ2-2; TRBD2 might be the D (5 bases). The CDR3 length is 15 residues. Germline V CDR1 and CDR2: SGHTA, FQGNSA. V was shortened by 3 bases and J by 5 bases, with 13 bases between the two germline ends. The CDR3 spells CASSFRGGFTGELFF. The CDR3 DNA reads TGTGCCAGCAGCTTTCGAGGAGGTTTTACCGGGGAGCTGTTTTTT.

The rearrangement links TRBV7-6 to TRBJ2-1, with a possible D match to TRBD2 (6 bases). The CDR3 covers 13 residues. Per the germline V gene, CDR1 is SGHVS and CDR2 is FNYEAQ. Trimming left V 0 bases short and J 6 bases short, with 6 bases between. Here the CDR3 DNA reads TGTGCCAGCAGCTTAGCGGGGGGCAATGAGCAGTTCTTC. Amino acid sequence: CASSLAGGNEQFF. The full variable domain, completed using reference TRBV7-6 and TRBJ2-1, is GAGVSQSPRYKVTKRGQDVALRCDPISGHVSLYWYRQALGQGPEFLTYFNYEAQQDKSGLPNDRFSAERPEGSISTLTIQRTEQRDSAMYRCASSLAGGNEQFFGPGTRLTVL.

The chain is built from TRBV5-6 and TRBJ1-6, with TRBD1 matching 8 bases. The germline V gene has CDR1 SGHDT and CDR2 YYEEEE. J was trimmed by 10 bases and V by 5 bases; bases with no gene match: 14. The length of the CDR3 is 16 residues. The CDR3, as DNA: TGTGCCAGCAGATCTATGCGACAGGGGAAAGGATCACCCCTCCACTTT. This encodes CASRSMRQGKGSPLHF.

This clone appeared once. The chain links TRBV7-9 to TRBJ2-1, with 9 bases fitting TRBD1. J lost 6 bases, V lost 4 bases, and 7 bases had no gene match. The germline gives CDR1 SEHNR, CDR2 FQNEAQ (reference sequence). The CDR3 extends over 15 amino acids. CDR3 DNA: TGTGCCAGCAGCTACACCGGGACAGGGTTCAATGAGCAGTTCTTC. Its protein product is CASSYTGTGFNEQFF. Variable domain in full (rest from reference TRBV7-9 and TRBJ2-1): DTGVSQNPRHKITKRGQNVTFRCDPISEHNRLYWYRQTLGQGPEFLTYFQNEAQLEKSRLLSDRFSAERPKGSFSTLEIQRTEQGDSAMYLCASSYTGTGFNEQFFGPGTRLTVL.

The chain is built from TRBV30 and TRBJ1-1; the D gene is possibly TRBD1 (6 bases). Per the germline V gene, CDR1 is GTSNPN and CDR2 is SVGIG (reference sequence). Deletions cut 5 bases from V and 2 bases from J, with 18 bases between. The CDR3 consists of 15 residues. CDR3 in amino acids: CAWQGLTGRNTEAFF. In nucleotides, the CDR3 is TGTGCCTGGCAAGGCTTGACAGGCCGTAACACTGAAGCTTTCTTT.

The genes are TRBV6-6 and TRBJ2-5, with D possibly TRBD1 on 6 matching bases. CDR3 length equals 14 residues. V was pared by 0 bases and J by 5 bases, with 10 bases between. In germline, CDR1 is MNHNY, CDR2 SVGAGI (reference sequence). The CDR3 spells CASSYSGQGETQYF. CDR3 DNA: TGTGCCAGCAGTTACTCAGGGCAGGGGGAGACCCAGTACTTC.

The chain uses TRBV5-4 and TRBJ1-6; D is undetermined. The CDR3 is 15 residues long. The V gene lost 1 base and the J gene lost 7 bases, with 12 bases spanning the gap. CDR1 is SGHNT and CDR2 is YYREEE in the germline V gene (reference sequence). The CDR3 sequence: CASSLRTPDNSPLHF. The CDR3 DNA follows: TGTGCCAGCAGCTTGCGGACTCCAGACAATTCACCCCTCCACTTT.

This chain joins TRBV6-5 and TRBJ1-6; 8 positions agree with TRBD1. The CDR3 totals 16 residues. Losses at the gene ends were 2 bases for V and 6 bases for J; bases not matched to a gene: 6. CDR1 MNHEY and CDR2 SVGAGI come from the germline V gene. This CDR3 reads CASSYTATGGNSPLHF. DNA for the CDR3: TGTGCCAGCAGTTACACCGCCACAGGGGGTAATTCACCCCTCCACTTT.

V gene TRBV4-1 combines with J gene TRBJ1-2; possibly TRBD1 for D (6 bases). The CDR3 is 14 residues long. V dropped 1 base and J dropped 7 bases, with 13 bases sitting between them. In germline, CDR1 is MGHRA, CDR2 YSYEKL. CDR3 DNA sequence: TGCGCCAGCAGCCAAGGTGTAGGGGGTGGTGGCTACACCTTC. It codes for CASSQGVGGGGYTF.

Written as DNA, the CDR3 is TGTGCCAGCGAGCCGGGAGCGGGTGGTGAAAAACTGTTTTTT. Protein: CASEPGAGGEKLFF. The rearrangement uses TRBV19 and TRBJ1-4; D is uncertain. V was cut by 9 bases and J by 7 bases, with 18 bases left in between. The CDR3 spans 14 residues. In germline, CDR1 is LNHDA, CDR2 SQIVND (reference sequence).